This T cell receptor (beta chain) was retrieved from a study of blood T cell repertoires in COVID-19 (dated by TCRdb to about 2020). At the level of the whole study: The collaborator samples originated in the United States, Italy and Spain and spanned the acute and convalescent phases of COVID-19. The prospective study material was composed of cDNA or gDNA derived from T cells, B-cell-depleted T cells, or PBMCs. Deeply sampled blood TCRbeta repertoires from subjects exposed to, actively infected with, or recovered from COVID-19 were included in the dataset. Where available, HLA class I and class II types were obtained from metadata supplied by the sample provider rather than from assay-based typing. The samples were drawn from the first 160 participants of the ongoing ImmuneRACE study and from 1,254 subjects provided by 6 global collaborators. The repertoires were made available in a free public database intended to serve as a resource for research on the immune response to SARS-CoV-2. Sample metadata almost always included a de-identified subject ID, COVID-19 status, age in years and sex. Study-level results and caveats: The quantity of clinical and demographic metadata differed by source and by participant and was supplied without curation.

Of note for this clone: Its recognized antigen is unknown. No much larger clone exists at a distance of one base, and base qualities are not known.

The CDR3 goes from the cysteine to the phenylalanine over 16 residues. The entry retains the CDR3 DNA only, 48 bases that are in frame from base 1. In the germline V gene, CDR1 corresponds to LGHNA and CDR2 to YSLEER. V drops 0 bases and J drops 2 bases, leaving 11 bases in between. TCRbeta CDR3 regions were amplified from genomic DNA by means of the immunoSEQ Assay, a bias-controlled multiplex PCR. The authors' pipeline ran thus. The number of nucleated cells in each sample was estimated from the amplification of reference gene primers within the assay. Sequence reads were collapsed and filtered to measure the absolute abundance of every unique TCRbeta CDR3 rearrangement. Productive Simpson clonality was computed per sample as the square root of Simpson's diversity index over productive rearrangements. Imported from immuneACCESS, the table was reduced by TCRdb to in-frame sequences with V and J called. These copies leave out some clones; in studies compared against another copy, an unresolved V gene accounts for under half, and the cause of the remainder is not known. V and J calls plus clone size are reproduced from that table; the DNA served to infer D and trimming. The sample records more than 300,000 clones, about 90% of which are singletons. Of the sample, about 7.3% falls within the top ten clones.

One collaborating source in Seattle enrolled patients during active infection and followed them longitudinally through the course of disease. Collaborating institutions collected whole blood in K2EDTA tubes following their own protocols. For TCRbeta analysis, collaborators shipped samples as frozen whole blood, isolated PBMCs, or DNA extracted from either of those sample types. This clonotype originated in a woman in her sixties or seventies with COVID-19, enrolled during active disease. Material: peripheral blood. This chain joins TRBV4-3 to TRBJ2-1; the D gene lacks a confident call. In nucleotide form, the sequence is TGCGCCAGCAGCCAAGATAACGGCGGAGCCTACAATGAGCAGTTCTTC. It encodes CASSQDNGGAYNEQFF.